A selection of T cell receptor beta chains follows, all from one sample in a study of T cell responses to AZD1222 COVID-19 vaccine. Some clones are missing from TCRdb's copy, which holds only in-frame ones; the method was immunoSEQ multiplex PCR. The sample holds under 85,000 clones, about 88% seen once. The sequenced sample was peripheral blood, obtained on day 0 of AZD1222 vaccination. The receptors stem from an adult in good health. Each CDR3 is given with its conserved first and last residue. Fields, in order: V gene, CDR3 protein.

>TRBV5-1
CASSLVGRNYGYTF
>TRBV2
CASSAQGAETEAFF
>TRBV28
CATQGGTYEQYF
>TRBV18
CASSPPSGGGQPQHF
>TRBV5-1
CASSFTQGNNEKLFF
>TRBV11-3
CASSPVGASGELFF
>TRBV10-3
CAISEGNQKETQYF
>TRBV11-2
CASSLAGTGSNSPLHF
>TRBV24-1
CATRAGTGIYTDTQYF
>TRBV30
CAWRFANEKLFF
>TRBV21-1
CASSRPGLAANEQFF
>TRBV10-1
CASSEDLSLEQFF
>TRBV19
CASSTTHQGSYNEQFF